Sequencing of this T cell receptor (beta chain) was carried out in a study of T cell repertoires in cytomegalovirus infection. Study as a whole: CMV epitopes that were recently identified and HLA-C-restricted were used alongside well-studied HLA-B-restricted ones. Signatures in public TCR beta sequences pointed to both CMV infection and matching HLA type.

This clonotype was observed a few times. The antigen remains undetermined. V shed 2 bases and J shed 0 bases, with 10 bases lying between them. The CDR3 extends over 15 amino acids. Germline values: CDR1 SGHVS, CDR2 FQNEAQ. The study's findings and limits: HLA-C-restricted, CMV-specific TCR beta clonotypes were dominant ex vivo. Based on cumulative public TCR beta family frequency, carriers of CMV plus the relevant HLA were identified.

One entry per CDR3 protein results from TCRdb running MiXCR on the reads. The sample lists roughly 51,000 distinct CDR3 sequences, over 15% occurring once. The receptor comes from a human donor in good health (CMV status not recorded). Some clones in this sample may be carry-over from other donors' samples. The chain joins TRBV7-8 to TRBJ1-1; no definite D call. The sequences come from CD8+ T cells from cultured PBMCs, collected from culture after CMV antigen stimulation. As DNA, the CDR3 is TGTGCCAGCAGCTTACCTGGTGGGGTGAACACTGAAGCTTTCTTT. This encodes CASSLPGGVNTEAFF.